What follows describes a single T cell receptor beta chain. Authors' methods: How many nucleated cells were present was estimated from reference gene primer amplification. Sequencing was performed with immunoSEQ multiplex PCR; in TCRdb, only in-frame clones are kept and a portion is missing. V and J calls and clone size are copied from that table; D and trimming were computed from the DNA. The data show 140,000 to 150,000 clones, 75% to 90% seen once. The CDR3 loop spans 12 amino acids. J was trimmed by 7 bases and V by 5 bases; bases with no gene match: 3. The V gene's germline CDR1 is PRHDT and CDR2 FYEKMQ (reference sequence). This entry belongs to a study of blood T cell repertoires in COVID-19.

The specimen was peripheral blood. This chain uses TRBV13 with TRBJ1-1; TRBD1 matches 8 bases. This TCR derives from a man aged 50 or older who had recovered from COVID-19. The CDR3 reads CASSPDRGEAFF. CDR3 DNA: TGTGCCAGCAGCCCAGACAGGGGTGAAGCTTTCTTT.